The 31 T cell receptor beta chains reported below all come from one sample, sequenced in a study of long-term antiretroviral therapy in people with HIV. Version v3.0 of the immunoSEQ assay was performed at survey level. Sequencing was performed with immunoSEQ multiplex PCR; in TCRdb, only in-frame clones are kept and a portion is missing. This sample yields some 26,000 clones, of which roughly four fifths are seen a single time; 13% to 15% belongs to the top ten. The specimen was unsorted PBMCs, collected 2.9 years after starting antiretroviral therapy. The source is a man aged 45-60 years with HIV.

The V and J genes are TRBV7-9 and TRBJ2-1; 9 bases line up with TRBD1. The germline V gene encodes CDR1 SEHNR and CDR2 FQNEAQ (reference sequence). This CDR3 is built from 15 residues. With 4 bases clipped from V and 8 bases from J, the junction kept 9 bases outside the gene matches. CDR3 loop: CASSYDRGYGHEQFF. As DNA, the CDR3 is TGTGCCAGCAGCTATGACAGGGGGTACGGGCATGAGCAGTTCTTC.

This CDR3 reads CASSLVTSGGASTGELFF. The CDR3 nucleotides read TGTGCCAGCAGCTTGGTGACTAGCGGGGGGGCCAGCACCGGGGAGCTGTTTTTT. This chain connects TRBV5-6 to TRBJ2-2; TRBD2 aligns across 14 bases. CDR1 is SGHDT and CDR2 is YYEEEE in the germline V gene. V trimming: 0 bases; J trimming: 4 bases; junction bases outside the gene matches: 5. The CDR3 covers 18 residues.

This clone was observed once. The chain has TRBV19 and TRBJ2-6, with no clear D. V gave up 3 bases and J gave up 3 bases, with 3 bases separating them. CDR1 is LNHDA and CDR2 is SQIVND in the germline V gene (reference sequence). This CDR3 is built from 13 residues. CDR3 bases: TGTGCCAGTAGTATGGGTGGGGCCAACGTCCTGACTTTC. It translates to CASSMGGANVLTF.

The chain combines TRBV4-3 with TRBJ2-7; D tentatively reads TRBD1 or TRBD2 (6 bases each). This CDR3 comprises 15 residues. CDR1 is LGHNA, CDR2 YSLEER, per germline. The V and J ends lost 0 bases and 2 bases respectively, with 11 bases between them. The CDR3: CASSQDSGAPYEQYF. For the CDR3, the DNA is TGCGCCAGCAGCCAAGATTCGGGGGCCCCCTACGAGCAGTACTTC.

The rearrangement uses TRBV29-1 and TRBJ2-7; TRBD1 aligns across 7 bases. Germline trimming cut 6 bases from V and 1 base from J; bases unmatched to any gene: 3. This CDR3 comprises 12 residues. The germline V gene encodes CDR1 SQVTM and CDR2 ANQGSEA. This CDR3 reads CSVADRSYEQYF. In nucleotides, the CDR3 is TGCAGCGTGGCGGACAGGTCCTACGAGCAGTACTTC.

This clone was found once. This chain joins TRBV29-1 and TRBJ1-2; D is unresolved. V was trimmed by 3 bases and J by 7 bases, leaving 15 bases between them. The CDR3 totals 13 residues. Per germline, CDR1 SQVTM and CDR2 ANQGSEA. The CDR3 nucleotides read TGCAGCGTTGATACTAGTGGTATAGGTGGCTACACCTTC. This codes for CSVDTSGIGGYTF.

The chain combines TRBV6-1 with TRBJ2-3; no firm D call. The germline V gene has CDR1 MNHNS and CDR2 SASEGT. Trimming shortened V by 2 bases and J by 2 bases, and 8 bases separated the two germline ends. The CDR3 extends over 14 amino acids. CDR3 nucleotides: TGTGCCAGCAGTGAATCGACGGCCACAGATACGCAGTATTTT. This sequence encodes CASSESTATDTQYF.

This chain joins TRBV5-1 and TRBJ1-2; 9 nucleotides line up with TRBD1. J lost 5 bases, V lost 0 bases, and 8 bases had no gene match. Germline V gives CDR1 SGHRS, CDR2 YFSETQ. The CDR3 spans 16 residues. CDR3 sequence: CASSLDFSQGAYGYTF. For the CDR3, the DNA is TGCGCCAGCAGCTTGGATTTCTCACAGGGGGCATATGGCTACACCTTC.

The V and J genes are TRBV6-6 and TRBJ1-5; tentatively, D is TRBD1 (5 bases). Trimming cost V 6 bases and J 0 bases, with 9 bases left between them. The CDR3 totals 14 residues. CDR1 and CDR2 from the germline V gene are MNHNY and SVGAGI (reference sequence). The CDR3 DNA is TGTGCCAGCAGCCGACAGTCTAGCAATCAGCCCCAGCATTTT. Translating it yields CASSRQSSNQPQHF.

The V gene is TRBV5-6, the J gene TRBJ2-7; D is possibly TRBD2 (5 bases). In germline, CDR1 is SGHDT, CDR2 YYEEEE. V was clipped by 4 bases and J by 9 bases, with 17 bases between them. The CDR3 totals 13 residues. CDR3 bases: TGTGCCAGCAGCCTTTCCTCTCGGGGTGCGCAGTACTTC. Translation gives CASSLSSRGAQYF.

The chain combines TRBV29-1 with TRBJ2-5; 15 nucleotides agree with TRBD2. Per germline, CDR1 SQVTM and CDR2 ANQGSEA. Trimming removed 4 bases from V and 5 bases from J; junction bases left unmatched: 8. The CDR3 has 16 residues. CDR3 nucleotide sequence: TGCAGCGTTGCCCGGACTAGCGGGGGGGCCGGCGAGACCCAGTACTTC. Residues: CSVARTSGGAGETQYF. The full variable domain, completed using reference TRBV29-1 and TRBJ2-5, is SAVISQKPSRDICQRGTSLTIQCQVDSQVTMMFWYRQQPGQSLTLIATANQGSEATYESGFVIDKFPISRPNLTFSTLTVSNMSPEDSSIYLCSVARTSGGAGETQYFGPGTRLLVL.

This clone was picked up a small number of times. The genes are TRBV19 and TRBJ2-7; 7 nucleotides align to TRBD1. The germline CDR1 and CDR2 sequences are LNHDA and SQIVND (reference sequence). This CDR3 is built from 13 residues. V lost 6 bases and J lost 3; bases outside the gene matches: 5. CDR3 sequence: CASSAGGSYEQYF. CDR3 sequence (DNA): TGTGCCAGTAGCGCAGGGGGAAGCTACGAGCAGTACTTC.

The CDR3 protein is CASSPRLWGATDTQYF. The CDR3 DNA sequence: TGTGCCAGCAGTCCCCGATTATGGGGGGCCACAGATACGCAGTATTTT. The chain carries TRBV7-2 and TRBJ2-3; D might be TRBD1 or TRBD2, each matching 6 bases. The CDR3 is 16 amino acids. V lost 6 bases and J lost 2, with 18 bases in between. Germline loops: CDR1 SGHTA, CDR2 FQGNSA.

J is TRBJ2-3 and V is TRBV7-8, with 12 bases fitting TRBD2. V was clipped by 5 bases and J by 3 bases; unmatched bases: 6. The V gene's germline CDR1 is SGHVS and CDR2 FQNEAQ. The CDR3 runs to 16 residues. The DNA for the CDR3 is TGTGCCAGCAGCGGGCAGCTAGCGGGGGGGACAGATACGCAGTATTTT. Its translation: CASSGQLAGGTDTQYF.

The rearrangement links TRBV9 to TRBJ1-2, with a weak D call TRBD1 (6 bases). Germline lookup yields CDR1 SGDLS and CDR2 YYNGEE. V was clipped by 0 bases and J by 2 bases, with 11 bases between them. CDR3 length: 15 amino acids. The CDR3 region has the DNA TGTGCCAGCAGCGTAGAGGGGGGCTGGAACTATGGCTACACCTTC. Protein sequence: CASSVEGGWNYGYTF.

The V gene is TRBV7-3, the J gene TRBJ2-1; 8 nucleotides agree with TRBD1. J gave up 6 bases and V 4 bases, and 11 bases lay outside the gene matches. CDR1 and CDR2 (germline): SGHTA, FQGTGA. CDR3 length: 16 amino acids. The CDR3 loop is CASSSQGQAGGNEQFF. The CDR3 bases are TGTGCCAGCAGCTCCCAGGGACAGGCTGGGGGCAATGAGCAGTTCTTC.

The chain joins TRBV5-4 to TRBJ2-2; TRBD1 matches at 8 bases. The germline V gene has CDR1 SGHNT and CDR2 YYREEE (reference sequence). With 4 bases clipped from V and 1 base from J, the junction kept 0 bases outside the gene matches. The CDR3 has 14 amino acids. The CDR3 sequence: CASSGTGNTGELFF. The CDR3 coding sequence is TGTGCCAGCAGCGGGACAGGGAACACCGGGGAGCTGTTTTTT.

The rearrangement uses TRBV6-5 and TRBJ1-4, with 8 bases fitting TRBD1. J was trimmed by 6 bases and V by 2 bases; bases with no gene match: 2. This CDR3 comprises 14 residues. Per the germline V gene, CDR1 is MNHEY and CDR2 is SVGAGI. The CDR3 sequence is CASSYGQGDEKLFF. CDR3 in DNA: TGTGCCAGCAGTTACGGACAGGGCGATGAAAAACTGTTTTTT.

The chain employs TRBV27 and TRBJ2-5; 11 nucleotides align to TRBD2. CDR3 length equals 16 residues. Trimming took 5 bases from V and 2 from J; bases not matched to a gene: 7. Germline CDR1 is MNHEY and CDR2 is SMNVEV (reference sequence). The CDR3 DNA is TGTGCCAGCAGTCCCATAGCGGGGGGGCAGCAAGAGACCCAGTACTTC. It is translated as CASSPIAGGQQETQYF.

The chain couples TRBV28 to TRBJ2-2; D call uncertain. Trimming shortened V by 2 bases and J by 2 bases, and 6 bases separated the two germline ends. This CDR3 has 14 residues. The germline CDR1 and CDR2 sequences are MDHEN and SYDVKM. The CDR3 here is CASSLGINTGELFF. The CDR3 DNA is TGTGCCAGCAGTTTAGGGATCAACACCGGGGAGCTGTTTTTT.

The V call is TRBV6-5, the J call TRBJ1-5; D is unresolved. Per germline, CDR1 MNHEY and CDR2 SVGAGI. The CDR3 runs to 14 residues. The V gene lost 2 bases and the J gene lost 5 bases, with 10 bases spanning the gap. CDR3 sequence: CASSYGSNYQPQHF. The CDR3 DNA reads TGTGCCAGCAGTTACGGGTCAAACTATCAGCCCCAGCATTTT.

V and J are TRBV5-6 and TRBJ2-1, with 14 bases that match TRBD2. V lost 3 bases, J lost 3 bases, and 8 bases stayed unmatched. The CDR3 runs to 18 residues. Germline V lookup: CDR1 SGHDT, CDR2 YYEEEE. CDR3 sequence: CASSSFGLAGGRYNEQFF. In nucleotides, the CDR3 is TGTGCCAGCAGCTCGTTCGGACTAGCGGGGGGCCGCTACAATGAGCAGTTCTTC.

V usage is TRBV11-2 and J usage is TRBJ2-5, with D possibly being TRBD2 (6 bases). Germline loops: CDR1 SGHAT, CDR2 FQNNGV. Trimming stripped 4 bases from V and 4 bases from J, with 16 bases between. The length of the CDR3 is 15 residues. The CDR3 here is CASSSRDSYGETQYF. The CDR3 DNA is TGTGCCAGCAGCTCGCGGGACTCCTACGGAGAGACCCAGTACTTC.

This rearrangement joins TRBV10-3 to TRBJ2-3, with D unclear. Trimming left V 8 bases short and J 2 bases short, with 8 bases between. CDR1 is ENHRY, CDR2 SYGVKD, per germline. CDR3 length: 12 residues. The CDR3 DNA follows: TGTGCCATCGGAGCTCTCACAGATACGCAGTATTTT. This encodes CAIGALTDTQYF.

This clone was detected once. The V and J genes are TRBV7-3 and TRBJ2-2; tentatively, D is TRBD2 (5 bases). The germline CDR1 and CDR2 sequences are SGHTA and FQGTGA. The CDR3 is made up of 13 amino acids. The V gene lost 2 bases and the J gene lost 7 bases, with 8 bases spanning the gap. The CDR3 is CASSLRGRGELFF. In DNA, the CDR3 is TGTGCCAGCAGCTTACGAGGGCGCGGGGAGCTGTTTTTT.

The CDR3 protein is CASSLEGSETQYF. The CDR3, as DNA: TGCGCCAGCAGCTTGGAGGGTAGCGAGACCCAGTACTTC. V and J are TRBV5-1 and TRBJ2-5; no clear D gene. The CDR3 is 13 residues long. The V gene lost 0 bases and the J gene lost 5 bases, with 8 bases spanning the gap. Germline loops: CDR1 SGHRS, CDR2 YFSETQ.

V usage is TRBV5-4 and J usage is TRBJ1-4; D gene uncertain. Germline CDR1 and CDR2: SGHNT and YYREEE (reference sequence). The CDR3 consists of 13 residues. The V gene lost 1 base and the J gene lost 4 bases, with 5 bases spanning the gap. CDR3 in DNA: TGTGCCAGCAGCTTGAGTGGTAATGAAAAACTGTTTTTT. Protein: CASSLSGNEKLFF.

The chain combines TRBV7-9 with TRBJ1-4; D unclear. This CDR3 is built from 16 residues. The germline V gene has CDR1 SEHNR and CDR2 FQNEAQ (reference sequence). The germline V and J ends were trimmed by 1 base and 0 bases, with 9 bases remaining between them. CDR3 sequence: CASSLDPRSTNEKLFF. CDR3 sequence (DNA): TGTGCCAGCAGCTTAGATCCCAGGTCAACTAATGAAAAACTGTTTTTT.

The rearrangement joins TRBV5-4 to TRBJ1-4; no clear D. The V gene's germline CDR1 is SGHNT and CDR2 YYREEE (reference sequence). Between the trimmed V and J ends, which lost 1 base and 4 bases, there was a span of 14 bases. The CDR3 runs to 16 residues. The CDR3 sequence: CASSLIQREFNEKLFF. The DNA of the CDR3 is TGTGCCAGCAGCTTGATCCAACGAGAGTTTAATGAAAAACTGTTTTTT. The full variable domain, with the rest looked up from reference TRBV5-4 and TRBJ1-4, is ETGVTQSPTHLIKTRGQQVTLRCSSQSGHNTVSWYQQALGQGPQFIFQYYREEENGRGNFPPRFSGLQFPNYSSELNVNALELDDSALYLCASSLIQREFNEKLFFGSGTQLSVL.

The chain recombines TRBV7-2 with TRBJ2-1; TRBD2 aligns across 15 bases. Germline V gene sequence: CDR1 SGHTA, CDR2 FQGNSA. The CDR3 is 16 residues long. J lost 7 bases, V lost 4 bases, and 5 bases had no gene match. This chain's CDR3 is CASSSPGTSGGNEQFF. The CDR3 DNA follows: TGTGCCAGCAGCTCCCCAGGGACTAGCGGGGGGAATGAGCAGTTCTTC.

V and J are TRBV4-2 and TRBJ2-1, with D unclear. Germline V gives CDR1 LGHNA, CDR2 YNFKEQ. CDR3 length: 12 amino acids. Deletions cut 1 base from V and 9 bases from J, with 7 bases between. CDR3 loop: CASSQGLGEQFF. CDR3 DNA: TGTGCCAGCAGCCAAGGTCTCGGTGAGCAGTTCTTC.